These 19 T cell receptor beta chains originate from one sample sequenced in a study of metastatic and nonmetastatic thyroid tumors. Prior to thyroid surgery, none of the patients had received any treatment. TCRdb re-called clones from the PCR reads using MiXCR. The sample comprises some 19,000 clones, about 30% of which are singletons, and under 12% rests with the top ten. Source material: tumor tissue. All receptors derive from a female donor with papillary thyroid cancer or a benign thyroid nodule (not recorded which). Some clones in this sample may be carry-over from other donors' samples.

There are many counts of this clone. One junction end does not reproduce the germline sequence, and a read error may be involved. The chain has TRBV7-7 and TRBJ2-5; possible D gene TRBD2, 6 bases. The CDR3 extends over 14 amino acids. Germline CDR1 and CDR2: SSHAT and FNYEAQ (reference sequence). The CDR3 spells CASSPKGGQETQYF. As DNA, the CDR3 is TGTGCTAGCAGCCCGAAGGGAGGCCAAGAGACCCAGTACTTC.

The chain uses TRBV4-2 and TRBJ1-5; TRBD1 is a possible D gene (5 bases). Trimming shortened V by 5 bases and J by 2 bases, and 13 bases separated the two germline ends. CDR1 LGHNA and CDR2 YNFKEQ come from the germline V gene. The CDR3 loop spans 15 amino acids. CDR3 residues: CASSGNGGGNQPQHF. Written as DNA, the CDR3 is TGTGCCAGCAGCGGGAATGGGGGGGGCAATCAGCCCCAGCATTTT.

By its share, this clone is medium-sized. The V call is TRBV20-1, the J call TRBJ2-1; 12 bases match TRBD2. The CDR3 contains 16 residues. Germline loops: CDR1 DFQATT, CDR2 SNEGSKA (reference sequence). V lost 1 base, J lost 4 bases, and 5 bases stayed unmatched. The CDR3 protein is CSARGFGLAGYNEQFF. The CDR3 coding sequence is TGCAGTGCTAGAGGGTTCGGACTAGCGGGATACAATGAGCAGTTCTTC.

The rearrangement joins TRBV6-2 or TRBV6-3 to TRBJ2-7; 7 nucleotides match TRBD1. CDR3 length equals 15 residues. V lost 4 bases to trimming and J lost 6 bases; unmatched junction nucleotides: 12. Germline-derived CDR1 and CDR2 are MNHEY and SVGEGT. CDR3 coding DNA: TGTGCCAGCAGTTCCGCCGGGACAGTGGTCCTCGAGCAGTACTTC. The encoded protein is CASSSAGTVVLEQYF.

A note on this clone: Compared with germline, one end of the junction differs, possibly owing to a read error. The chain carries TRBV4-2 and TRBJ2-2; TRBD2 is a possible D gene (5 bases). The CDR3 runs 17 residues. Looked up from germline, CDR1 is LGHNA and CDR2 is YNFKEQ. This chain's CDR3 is CASSQESVGASPGELFF. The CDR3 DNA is TGTGCCAGCAGCCAAGAAAGTGTAGGAGCTAGCCCCGGGGAGCTGTTCTTT.

CDR3 nucleotide sequence: TGTGCCAGCAGTTTGACAGGGGATCAGCCCCAGCATTTT. It codes for CASSLTGDQPQHF. The genes are TRBV28 and TRBJ1-5, with TRBD1 matching 8 bases. The CDR3 spans 13 residues. Trimming took 3 bases from V and 5 from J; bases not matched to a gene: 0. The germline V gene has CDR1 MDHEN and CDR2 SYDVKM.

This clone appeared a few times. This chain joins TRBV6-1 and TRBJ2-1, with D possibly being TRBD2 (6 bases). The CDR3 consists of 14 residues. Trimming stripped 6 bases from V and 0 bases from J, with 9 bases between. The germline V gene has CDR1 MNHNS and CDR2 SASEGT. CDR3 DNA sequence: TGTGCCAGCAGGCCGGGAGTCTCCTACAATGAGCAGTTCTTC. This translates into CASRPGVSYNEQFF.

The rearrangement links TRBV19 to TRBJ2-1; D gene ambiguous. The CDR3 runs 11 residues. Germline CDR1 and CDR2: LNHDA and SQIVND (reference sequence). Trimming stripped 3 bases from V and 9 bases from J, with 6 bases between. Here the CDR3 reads CASSMSGEQFF. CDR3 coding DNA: TGTGCCAGTAGTATGTCCGGTGAGCAGTTCTTC. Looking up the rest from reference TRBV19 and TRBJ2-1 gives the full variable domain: DGGITQSPKYLFRKEGQNVTLSCEQNLNHDAMYWYRQDPGQGLRLIYYSQIVNDFQKGDIAEGYSVSREKKESFPLTVTSAQKNPTAFYLCASSMSGEQFFGPGTRLTVL.

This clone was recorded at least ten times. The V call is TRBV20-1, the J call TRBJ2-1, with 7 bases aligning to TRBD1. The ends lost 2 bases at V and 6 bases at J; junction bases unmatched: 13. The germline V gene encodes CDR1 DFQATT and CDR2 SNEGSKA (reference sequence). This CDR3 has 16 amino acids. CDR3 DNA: TGCAGTGCTAGAACCCCTAGAGGGGGCGATGGCAATGAGCAGTTCTTC. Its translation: CSARTPRGGDGNEQFF.

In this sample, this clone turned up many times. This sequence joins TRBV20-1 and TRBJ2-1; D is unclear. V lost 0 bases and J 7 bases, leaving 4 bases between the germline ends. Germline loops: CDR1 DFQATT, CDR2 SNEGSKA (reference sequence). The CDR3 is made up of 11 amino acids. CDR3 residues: CSARDRNEQFF. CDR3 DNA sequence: TGCAGTGCTAGAGATAGAAATGAGCAGTTCTTC.

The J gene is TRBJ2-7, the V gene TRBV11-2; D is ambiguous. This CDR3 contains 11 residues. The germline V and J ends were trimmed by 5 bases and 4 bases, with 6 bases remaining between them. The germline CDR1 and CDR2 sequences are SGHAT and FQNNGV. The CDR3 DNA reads TGTGCCAGCAGCCTCCTTTACGAGCAGTACTTC. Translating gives CASSLLYEQYF.

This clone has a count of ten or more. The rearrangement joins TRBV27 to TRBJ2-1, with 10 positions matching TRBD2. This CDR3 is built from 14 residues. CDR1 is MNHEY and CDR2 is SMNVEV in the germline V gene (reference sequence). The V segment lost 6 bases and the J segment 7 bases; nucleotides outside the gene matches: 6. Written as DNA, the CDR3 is TGTGCCAGCAGGCAAGCGGGAGGGCCAAATGAGCAGTTCTTC. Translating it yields CASRQAGGPNEQFF.

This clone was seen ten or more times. The CDR3 sequence: CASSLTQLNNEQFF. CDR3 sequence (DNA): TGTGCCAGCAGCTTAACACAGCTGAACAATGAGCAGTTCTTC. V is TRBV7-6 and J is TRBJ2-1; unclear D gene. The CDR3 consists of 14 residues. Trimming shortened V by 2 bases and J by 5 bases, and 10 bases separated the two germline ends. CDR1 and CDR2 (germline): SGHVS, FNYEAQ.

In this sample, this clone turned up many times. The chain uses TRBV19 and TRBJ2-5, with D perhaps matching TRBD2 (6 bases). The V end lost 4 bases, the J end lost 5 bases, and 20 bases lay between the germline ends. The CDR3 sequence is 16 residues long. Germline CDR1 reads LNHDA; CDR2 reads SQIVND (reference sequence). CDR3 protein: CASSKWSGAGRETQYF. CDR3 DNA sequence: TGTGCCAGTAGTAAATGGAGTGGGGCGGGACGGGAGACCCAGTACTTC.

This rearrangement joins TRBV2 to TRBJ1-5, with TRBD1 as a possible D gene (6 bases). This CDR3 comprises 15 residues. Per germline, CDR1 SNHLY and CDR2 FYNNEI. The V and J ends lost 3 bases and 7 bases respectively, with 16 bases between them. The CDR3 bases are TGTGCCAGCAGTGAGCCCCTAGGGGGAGAACAGCCCCAGCATTTT. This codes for CASSEPLGGEQPQHF. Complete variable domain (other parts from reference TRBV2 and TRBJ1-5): EPEVTQTPSHQVTQMGQEVILRCVPISNHLYFYWYRQILGQKVEFLVSFYNNEISEKSEIFDDQFSVERPDGSNFTLKIRSTKLEDSAMYFCASSEPLGGEQPQHFGDGTRLSIL.

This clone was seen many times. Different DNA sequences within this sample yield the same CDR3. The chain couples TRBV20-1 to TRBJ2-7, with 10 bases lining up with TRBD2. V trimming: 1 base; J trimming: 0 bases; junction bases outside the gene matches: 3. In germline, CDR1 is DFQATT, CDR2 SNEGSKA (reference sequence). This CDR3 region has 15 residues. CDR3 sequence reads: CSARGTSGRSYEQYF. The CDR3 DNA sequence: TGCAGTGCTAGAGGGACTAGCGGCCGCTCCTACGAGCAGTACTTC.

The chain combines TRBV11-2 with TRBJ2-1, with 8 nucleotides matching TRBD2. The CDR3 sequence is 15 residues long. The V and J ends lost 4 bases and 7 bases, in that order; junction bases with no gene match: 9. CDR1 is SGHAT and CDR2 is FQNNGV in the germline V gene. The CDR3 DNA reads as TGTGCCAGCAGCTATACGAGCGGGAGTAGGAATGAGCAGTTCTTC. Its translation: CASSYTSGSRNEQFF.

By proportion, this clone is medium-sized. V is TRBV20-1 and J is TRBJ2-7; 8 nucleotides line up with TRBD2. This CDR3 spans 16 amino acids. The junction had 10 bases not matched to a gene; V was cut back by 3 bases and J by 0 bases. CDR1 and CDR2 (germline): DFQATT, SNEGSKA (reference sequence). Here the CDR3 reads CSARPLTSGDSYEQYF. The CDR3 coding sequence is TGCAGTGCTAGGCCCCTTACTAGCGGAGACTCCTACGAGCAGTACTTC.

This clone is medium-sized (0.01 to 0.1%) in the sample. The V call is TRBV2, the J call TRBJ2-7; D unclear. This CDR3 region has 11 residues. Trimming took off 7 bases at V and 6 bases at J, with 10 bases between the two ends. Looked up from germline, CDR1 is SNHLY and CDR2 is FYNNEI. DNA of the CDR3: TGTGCCAGCAAGGTACATCGCGAGCAGTACTTC. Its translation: CASKVHREQYF.